The sequence of this T cell receptor (gamma chain) was determined in a study of γδ T cells in repeated Plasmodium falciparum infection. As for the study in general: Timepoints: baseline, immediately before selected infections, and 21 days after every infection.

This clone has only a few counts. The protein in TCRdb stems from a much larger clone and differs at residue 10 from this DNA's translation, likely a read error; here the protein is translated from the DNA. TRG and TRD sequences were obtained from every sorted gammadelta sample. TCRdb made new clone calls on the multiplex PCR reads using CATT. The profile shows some 14,000 gamma-chain clones, roughly 1.5% of them singletons. Per the germline V gene, CDR1 is GITISATS and CDR2 is ISYDGTV (reference sequence). This CDR3 comprises 13 residues. Flow sorting of PBMC yielded separate Vgamma9/Vdelta2+ and Vdelta2-negative gammadelta T cell populations for bulk repertoire analysis.

The chain links TRGV9 to TRGJ1 or TRGJ2. The J gene, absent from TCRdb, was called here by matching the DNA to germline. The sequenced sample consisted of gamma-delta T cells from blood. The sequence came from a pool of human donors (malaria-infected and uninfected, not separated). The chain's CDR3 is CALWESGGYEKLF. As DNA, the CDR3 is TGTGCCTTGTGGGAGAGCGGCGGTTATGAGAAACTCTTT.